Below are 21 T cell receptor beta chains sequenced from a single sample in a study of tumor and adjacent non-tumor tissue in lung cancer (dated by TCRdb to the late 2010s). Bulk unsorted tissue served as the source for RNA extraction, and RNA quality was assessed using a NanoDrop ND-1000 and an Agilent 2100. For the normal lung samples, distant non-tumor tissue was collected more than 3 cm away from the tumor edge. The method was multiplex PCR. The sample was run on an Illumina HiSeq 2500. TCRbeta libraries were built by three rounds of nested PCR using primers (Table S4), following protocols modified from ARM-PCR. TCRdb took the public reads, trimmed them with fastp at Q25, ran MiXCR for clone calling and kept in-frame beta chains. When rows share a CDR3 protein, they turn into one entry using the most common DNA and genes. The sample table records almost 75,000 distinct CDR3 sequences; about two thirds of these occur just once. Clones ranked in the top ten supply roughly 25% of the sample.

Sequences were obtained from distant non-tumor lung tissue. The receptors shown here come from a woman aged 50 to 60 with non-small cell lung cancer.

To note about this clonotype: A much bigger clone sits one base away, suggesting this may be a read error. The chain employs TRBV20-1 and TRBJ2-1, with 7 bases that match TRBD1. The V segment lost 5 bases and the J segment 7 bases; nucleotides outside the gene matches: 5. Germline CDR1 DFQATT, CDR2 SNEGSKA (reference sequence). The CDR3 runs 12 residues. The CDR3 protein is CSAGGTVNEQFF. In DNA form, the CDR3 reads TGCAGTGCTGGTGGGACAGTAAATGAGCAGTTCTTC.

In its sample, this clonotype was seen once. Since a much larger clone is just one base distant, this may be a read error. This sequence joins TRBV6-1 and TRBJ2-5; no reliable D call. The CDR3 is 12 residues long. The germline CDR1 and CDR2 sequences are MNHNS and SASEGT. The CDR3 bases are TGTACCAGTCACCTGAGAGGCGAGGCCCAGTACTTC. This translates into CTSHLRGEAQYF.

This clonotype was picked up a small number of times. The genes are TRBV4-3 and TRBJ1-2; D possibly corresponds to TRBD1 (6 bases). CDR1 LGHNA and CDR2 YSLEER come from the germline V gene. This CDR3 has 14 residues. In nucleotides, the CDR3 is TGCTCCGGCAGCCAAGTTTTGGGGGGCAGGGGCTACACCTTC. Translation gives CSGSQVLGGRGYTF.

A note on this clonotype: Likely a read error: the CDR3 ends without its conserved phenylalanine or tryptophan. The V call is TRBV20-1, the J call TRBJ1-1; D is uncertain. Germline V gene sequence: CDR1 DFQATT, CDR2 SNEGSKA (reference sequence). The CDR3 consists of 13 residues. Trimming pared 0 bases from V and 5 bases from J, leaving 10 bases between. The CDR3 loop reads CSARERARTEAFL. The CDR3 DNA is TGCAGTGCTAGAGAAAGGGCACGGACTGAAGCTTTCTTA.

This clonotype was seen ten or more times. This rearrangement joins TRBV6-6 to TRBJ2-3; TRBD1 agrees at 9 bases. The CDR3 runs to 16 residues. V lost 5 bases, J lost 5 bases, and 11 bases stayed unmatched. From germline, CDR1 is MNHNY and CDR2 SVGAGI (reference sequence). Written as DNA, the CDR3 is TGTGCCAGCAGTGACACCACCACAGGGGGCGAAGATACGCAGTATTTT. Encoded protein: CASSDTTTGGEDTQYF.

The CDR3 DNA follows: TGTGCCAGCAGCATGCTGGGGGTTGGCACTGAAGCTTTCTTT. It is translated as CASSMLGVGTEAFF. The chain carries TRBV5-6 and TRBJ1-1, with D possibly being TRBD1 (5 bases). In germline, CDR1 is SGHDT, CDR2 YYEEEE. The V end lost 4 bases, the J end lost 4 bases, and 14 bases lay between the germline ends. This CDR3 is 14 amino acids long. Looking up the rest from reference TRBV5-6 and TRBJ1-1 gives the full variable domain: DAGVTQSPTHLIKTRGQQVTLRCSPKSGHDTVSWYQQALGQGPQFIFQYYEEEERQRGNFPDRFSGHQFPNYSSELNVNALLLGDSALYLCASSMLGVGTEAFFGQGTRLTVV.

V gene TRBV11-2 combines with J gene TRBJ1-1; D gene uncertain. The CDR3 is made up of 14 amino acids. V lost 7 bases to trimming and J lost 1 base, with 13 bases between them. The germline CDR1 and CDR2 sequences are SGHAT and FQNNGV. The CDR3 sequence is CASNIEGKNTEAFF. The CDR3 DNA follows: TGTGCCAGCAACATCGAGGGAAAGAACACTGAAGCTTTCTTT.

Comment on this clonotype: This sequence may be a read error, since a much larger clone differs from it by one base. CDR3 region: CASSTGSYTDTQYF. In DNA form, the CDR3 reads TGTGCCAGCAGTACGGGGAGTTACACAGATACGCAGTATTTT. The chain is built from TRBV12-3 or TRBV12-4 and TRBJ2-3; the D gene is possibly TRBD2 (5 bases). The ends were cut back, 5 bases at V and 2 bases at J, with 11 bases in the middle. The CDR3 has 14 residues.

The V and J genes are TRBV5-1 and TRBJ2-5; possible D gene TRBD1, 6 bases. Germline values: CDR1 SGHRS, CDR2 YFSETQ. The V gene lost 4 bases and the J gene lost 5 bases, with 24 bases spanning the gap. The CDR3 spans 17 residues. The DNA for the CDR3 is TGCGCCAGCAGCCCTTGTGGGGGCGGGCCCTCTGGTGAGACCCAGTACTTC. It specifies CASSPCGGGPSGETQYF.

With regard to this clonotype: This may be a read error: a much more frequent sequence differs by one nucleotide. The rearrangement uses TRBV13 and TRBJ2-7, with TRBD1 matching over 8 bases. Germline CDR1 is PRHDT and CDR2 is FYEKMQ (reference sequence). V was clipped by 4 bases and J by 9 bases; unmatched bases: 11. CDR3 length: 14 amino acids. CDR3 DNA: TGTGCCAGCAGCTATAGGACAGGGCGCAACGGGCAGTACTTC. Translating it yields CASSYRTGRNGQYF.

As for this clonotype: This is likely a read error, given that the CDR3 carries no conserved phenylalanine or tryptophan at its end. V and J are TRBV28 and TRBJ2-2, with TRBD2 identical over 13 bases. Germline V lookup: CDR1 MDHEN, CDR2 SYDVKM. The CDR3 has 17 residues. CDR3 residues: CVSIGTSGKRSTGVLFL. CDR3 DNA: TGTGTCAGCATTGGGACTAGCGGGAAGCGGAGCACCGGGGTGCTGTTTCTT.

Note on this clonotype: A single base separates this from a much larger clone, so it may be a read error. V usage is TRBV20-1 and J usage is TRBJ2-1; D may be TRBD2 (5 bases). Germline loops: CDR1 DFQATT, CDR2 SNEGSKA (reference sequence). The CDR3 consists of 12 residues. CDR3 sequence: CCARGKGDEQFF. DNA of the CDR3: TGCTGTGCTAGAGGGAAGGGCGATGAGCAGTTCTTC.

This clonotype was recorded at least ten times. The chain employs TRBV4-1 and TRBJ2-7, with 7 nucleotides matching TRBD1. The CDR3 spans 16 residues. The germline CDR1 and CDR2 sequences are MGHRA and YSYEKL. V shed 3 bases, J shed 0 bases, and the junction held 8 bases outside the gene matches. Here the CDR3 DNA reads TGCGCCAGCAGCCATAATTACCGGGACAGCTCCTACGAGCAGTACTTC. Translation gives CASSHNYRDSSYEQYF.

As for this clonotype: A much larger clone differs from this one at a single base, so this may be a read error. The V gene is TRBV12-3 or TRBV12-4, the J gene TRBJ2-7; TRBD1 might be the D (5 bases). The CDR3 totals 12 residues. The CDR3 nucleotides read TGTTCCAGCAGTCTTTCAGGGAACGAGCAGTACTTC. This encodes CSSSLSGNEQYF.

Note on this clonotype: Since a much larger clone is just one base distant, this may be a read error. The chain links TRBV6-6 to TRBJ1-6; D unclear. The CDR3 has 13 residues. Germline values: CDR1 MNHNY, CDR2 SVGAGI (reference sequence). The CDR3 DNA sequence: TGTGTCAGCAGGCTGACCGATAATTCACCCCTCCACTTT. It translates to CVSRLTDNSPLHF.

This sequence joins TRBV12-3 or TRBV12-4 and TRBJ2-4; TRBD1 is a possible D gene (6 bases). The CDR3 has 16 residues. V shed 5 bases and J shed 8 bases, with 22 bases lying between them. The CDR3 here is CASSLPTGSGWHIQYF. CDR3 DNA: TGTGCCAGCAGTCTTCCGACAGGCTCTGGTTGGCACATTCAGTACTTC.

This sequence joins TRBV29-1 and TRBJ2-1; TRBD2 aligns across 9 bases. V gave up 7 bases and J gave up 7 bases; unmatched junction bases: 17. CDR1 and CDR2 (germline): SQVTM, ANQGSEA. The CDR3 loop spans 16 amino acids. For the CDR3, the DNA is TGCAGCGCTCACCGGACTGGCGGGAGGGCACCAAATGAGCAGTTCTTC. Translating gives CSAHRTGGRAPNEQFF.

With regard to this clonotype: A much larger clone sits a single nucleotide away, making a read error possible. V and J are TRBV5-4 and TRBJ2-1; 7 nucleotides agree with TRBD2. Germline assignment: CDR1 SGHNT and CDR2 YYREEE (reference sequence). There are 15 residues in the CDR3. CDR3 bases: TGTGTCAGCAGCTTTTCCAGCGGGGTTTACAATGAGCAGTTCTTC. Its translation is CVSSFSSGVYNEQFF.

To note about this clonotype: A read error may account for a junction end that differs from germline. V and J are TRBV20-1 and TRBJ2-2, with 9 nucleotides matching TRBD2. The length of the CDR3 is 15 residues. Germline CDR1 and CDR2: DFQATT and SNEGSKA (reference sequence). CDR3 bases: TGCAGTGATAGAACTAGCGGGTCGAACACCGGGGAGCTGTTTTTT. It encodes CSDRTSGSNTGELFF.

About this clonotype: This CDR3 fails to terminate in the conserved phenylalanine or tryptophan, so it likely reflects a read error. The rearrangement joins TRBV11-2 to TRBJ2-7; no reliable D call. CDR1 and CDR2 from the germline V gene are SGHAT and FQNNGV. The CDR3 runs to 11 residues. V was shortened by 4 bases and J by 2 bases, with 3 bases between the two germline ends. The chain's CDR3 is CASSSTYEQYS. CDR3 sequence (DNA): TGTGCCAGCAGCTCTACCTACGAGCAGTACTCT.

The rearrangement joins TRBV20-1 to TRBJ2-3; either TRBD1 or TRBD2 may supply D (6 bases each). Trimming left V 5 bases short and J 15 bases short, with 36 bases between. This CDR3 is 17 amino acids long. Per germline, CDR1 DFQATT and CDR2 SNEGSKA (reference sequence). This CDR3 reads CSAGGGRQGDSTDMQYF. CDR3 sequence (DNA): TGCAGTGCTGGAGGGGGGAGGCAGGGCGATAGCACAGATATGCAATATTTT.